This TCR beta chain was recorded in a study of T cell responses to AZD1222 COVID-19 vaccine. Study results and limitations: Following two doses of AZD1222, Spike-specific TCR breadth and depth rose. Most donors were white British and more were female, and clonal diversity was possibly underestimated.

This clone was seen once. Antigen unknown. The protocol was immunoSEQ multiplex PCR, while the TCRdb copy is restricted to in-frame clones and leaves out a portion. This table holds approximately 130,000 clones, about 88% found once. The sequencing here drew on peripheral blood, taken 28 days after the second AZD1222 dose. This clonotype was sampled from an adult who received the AZD1222 COVID-19 vaccine.

CDR3 DNA sequence: TGTGCCAGCAGCCCTCCGGGACAGGGGTTGGTGCAGTACTTC. Encoded protein: CASSPPGQGLVQYF. The chain has TRBV3-1 (or the pseudogene TRBV3-2) and TRBJ2-7, with TRBD1 identical over 10 bases. This CDR3 contains 14 residues. Germline CDR1 is LGHDT and CDR2 is YNNKEL (reference sequence). V lost 4 bases and J lost 9; bases outside the gene matches: 9.